The 20 T cell receptor beta chains listed next were all sequenced from one sample in a study of PD-1 blockade in classical Hodgkin lymphoma. Patients all relapsed after autologous stem cell transplantation, and there was variation in brentuximab vedotin exposure. TCRdb keeps only in-frame clones here, not all; method: immunoSEQ multiplex PCR. The repertoire holds 75,000 to 100,000 clones, with roughly 80% as singletons. The material sequenced was peripheral blood mononuclear cells (PBMCs), taken before the second cycle of nivolumab. These receptors came from a human donor with classical Hodgkin lymphoma.

CDR3 sequence reads: CASSLGPEQFF. The CDR3 DNA reads as TGCGCCAGCAGCTTGGGGCCGGAGCAGTTCTTC. The rearrangement joins TRBV5-1 to TRBJ2-1; D gene ambiguous. CDR3 length: 11 residues. Trimming stripped 0 bases from V and 10 bases from J, with 5 bases between. Germline CDR1 and CDR2: SGHRS and YFSETQ.

The chain recombines TRBV15 with TRBJ2-1; 7 bases agree with TRBD2. Trimming removed 4 bases from V and 2 bases from J; junction bases left unmatched: 8. This CDR3 has 16 amino acids. The germline CDR1 and CDR2 sequences are LNHNV and YYDKDF (reference sequence). The CDR3 region has the DNA TGTGCCACCAGCACCTCGTTAGCGGGCCCCTACAATGAGCAGTTCTTC. Encoded protein: CATSTSLAGPYNEQFF.

As concerns this clone: Germline and junction disagree at one end, which may indicate a read error. Within the sample, other DNA sequences also encode this same CDR3. V and J are TRBV6-1 and TRBJ2-2; no clear D. Germline V gene data show CDR1 as MNHNS and CDR2 as SASEGT. The CDR3 has 12 amino acids. DNA of the CDR3: TGTGCCAGCAGGACGAATACCGGGGAGCTGTTTTTT. Translation: CASRTNTGELFF.

The chain has TRBV7-2 and TRBJ2-7; D remains unclear. The CDR3 loop spans 14 amino acids. The germline gives CDR1 SGHTA, CDR2 FQGNSA. Between the trimmed V and J ends, which lost 5 bases and 3 bases, there was a span of 14 bases. CDR3 in DNA: TGTGCCAGCAGCCCTTCGGTCCAAGACTACGAGCAGTACTTC. Translation: CASSPSVQDYEQYF.

V and J are TRBV7-8 and TRBJ1-1; D is possibly TRBD1 (5 bases). V was cut by 3 bases and J by 5 bases, with 19 bases left in between. This CDR3 comprises 16 residues. Looked up from germline, CDR1 is SGHVS and CDR2 is FQNEAQ. The CDR3 protein is CASSFVRVGVRTEAFF. For the CDR3, the DNA is TGTGCCAGCAGCTTTGTTAGGGTAGGGGTGAGAACTGAAGCTTTCTTT.

The chain has TRBV11-2 and TRBJ2-3, with 7 bases lining up with TRBD1. In germline, CDR1 is SGHAT, CDR2 FQNNGV. CDR3 length: 16 amino acids. The V gene end was trimmed by 1 base and the J gene end by 0 bases; junction bases not matched to a gene: 4. The CDR3 spells CASSLGADRSTDTQYF. For the CDR3, the DNA is TGTGCCAGCAGCTTAGGGGCGGACAGGAGCACAGATACGCAGTATTTT.

This clone has more than one count but fewer than ten. The V and J genes are TRBV29-1 and TRBJ1-1, with 7 positions matching TRBD1. The CDR3 length is 12 residues. J was trimmed by 11 bases and V by 6 bases; bases with no gene match: 12. Germline lookup yields CDR1 SQVTM and CDR2 ANQGSEA. Here the CDR3 DNA reads TGCAGCGTCCGTCCCGGGACAGACGTGGCTTTCTTT. Residues: CSVRPGTDVAFF.

This clone has more than one count but fewer than ten. Other nucleotide sequences in the sample specify the same CDR3. The chain joins TRBV19 to TRBJ2-2; 11 positions agree with TRBD2. V shed 6 bases, J shed 2 bases, and the junction held 5 bases outside the gene matches. CDR1 and CDR2 from the germline V gene are LNHDA and SQIVND (reference sequence). This CDR3 region has 16 residues. The CDR3 spells CASSLLAGGNTGELFF. The CDR3 coding sequence is TGTGCCAGTAGCCTTCTAGCGGGAGGAAACACCGGGGAGCTGTTTTTT.

The chain employs TRBV6-5 and TRBJ2-7, with TRBD2 identical over 7 bases. From germline, CDR1 is MNHEY and CDR2 SVGAGI. J gave up 6 bases and V 2 bases, and 4 bases lay outside the gene matches. The CDR3 runs 13 residues. Here the CDR3 reads CASSYSPSGEQYF. The DNA of the CDR3 is TGTGCCAGCAGTTACAGCCCTAGCGGCGAGCAGTACTTC.

This clone was seen a single time. The chain joins TRBV2 to TRBJ2-7; 9 nucleotides line up with TRBD2. This CDR3 contains 14 residues. Germline CDR1 reads SNHLY; CDR2 reads FYNNEI. With 6 bases clipped from V and 6 bases from J, the junction kept 9 bases outside the gene matches. The CDR3 region is CASSLAGGPVEQYF. The DNA for the CDR3 is TGTGCCAGCAGCCTGGCGGGAGGGCCGGTCGAGCAGTACTTC. The variable domain in full, completed from reference TRBV2 and TRBJ2-7, reads EPEVTQTPSHQVTQMGQEVILRCVPISNHLYFYWYRQILGQKVEFLVSFYNNEISEKSEIFDDQFSVERPDGSNFTLKIRSTKLEDSAMYFCASSLAGGPVEQYFGPGTRLTVT.

V usage is TRBV4-1 and J usage is TRBJ1-1; no clear D gene. From germline, CDR1 is MGHRA and CDR2 YSYEKL. The CDR3 spans 13 residues. V dropped 3 bases and J dropped 1 base, with 6 bases sitting between them. The CDR3 loop reads CASSHYENTEAFF. The CDR3 nucleotides are TGCGCCAGCAGCCACTACGAGAACACTGAAGCTTTCTTT.

The chain recombines TRBV19 with TRBJ1-1, with D possibly matching TRBD1 (6 bases). Germline-derived CDR1 and CDR2 are LNHDA and SQIVND (reference sequence). The CDR3 runs 15 residues. Trimming cost V 6 bases and J 4 bases, with 18 bases left between them. Here the CDR3 DNA reads TGTGCCAGTAGGTGGGGGCAGGCCTCAGCCACTGAAGCTTTCTTT. Amino acids: CASRWGQASATEAFF.

This clone was found a few times. This sample includes further DNA sequences coding for the same CDR3. The V call is TRBV10-3, the J call TRBJ2-1; D call uncertain. The V end lost 1 base, the J end lost 6 bases, and 1 base lay between the germline ends. Germline loops: CDR1 ENHRY, CDR2 SYGVKD. The length of the CDR3 is 11 residues. The CDR3 is CAISEFNEQFF. The CDR3, as DNA: TGTGCCATCAGTGAGTTCAATGAGCAGTTCTTC.

V gene TRBV19 combines with J gene TRBJ2-2; either TRBD1 or TRBD2 may fit D (6 bases each). The CDR3 consists of 14 residues. V gave up 1 base and J gave up 7 bases, with 10 bases separating them. The germline CDR1 and CDR2 sequences are LNHDA and SQIVND (reference sequence). CDR3 sequence reads: CASSIVRGHGELFF. CDR3 DNA sequence: TGTGCCAGTAGTATAGTCCGGGGGCACGGGGAGCTGTTTTTT.

The V gene is TRBV7-2, the J gene TRBJ1-2; tentative D call: TRBD1 (5 bases). The CDR3 extends over 15 amino acids. V shed 5 bases and J shed 0 bases, with 13 bases lying between them. Germline V gene sequence: CDR1 SGHTA, CDR2 FQGNSA. Here the CDR3 DNA reads TGTGCCAGCAGCACGGGACCGCCGCCTAACTATGGCTACACCTTC. Translation gives CASSTGPPPNYGYTF.

The rearrangement uses TRBV7-2 and TRBJ2-3; weak D call: TRBD1 (7 bases). CDR1 is SGHTA, CDR2 FQGNSA, per germline. V was shortened by 5 bases and J by 0 bases, with 24 bases between the two germline ends. The CDR3 is 19 residues long. This chain's CDR3 is CASSRGPGGIGSSTDTQYF. Here the CDR3 DNA reads TGTGCCAGCAGCAGGGGGCCGGGCGGGATTGGTTCTAGCACAGATACGCAGTATTTT.

The genes are TRBV5-1 and TRBJ2-7; D is possibly TRBD1 (6 bases). Germline assignment: CDR1 SGHRS and CDR2 YFSETQ. The ends were cut back, 0 bases at V and 11 bases at J, with 12 bases in the middle. This CDR3 is built from 12 residues. CDR3 sequence: CASSLETGIKYF. The CDR3 DNA reads as TGCGCCAGCAGCTTGGAAACAGGGATCAAGTACTTC.

This clone was picked up a small number of times. The V call is TRBV9, the J call TRBJ2-7, with D perhaps matching TRBD2 (5 bases). The germline V gene has CDR1 SGDLS and CDR2 YYNGEE. The V gene lost 4 bases and the J gene lost 2 bases, with 13 bases spanning the gap. This CDR3 spans 14 amino acids. DNA for the CDR3: TGTGCCAGCAGCAGGCAAGCGGCCGCCTACGAGCAGTACTTC. It is translated as CASSRQAAAYEQYF.

This clone was counted between two and nine times. Other DNA sequences within the sample encode an identical CDR3. The rearrangement uses TRBV14 and TRBJ1-2; maybe TRBD1 (6 bases). Trimming stripped 4 bases from V and 5 bases from J, with 11 bases between. This CDR3 has 13 residues. Germline CDR1 SGHDN, CDR2 FVKESK. CDR3 sequence (DNA): TGTGCCAGCAGCCCTGGGACATCATATGGCTACACCTTC. As protein: CASSPGTSYGYTF.

The chain joins TRBV7-2 to TRBJ1-1; D ambiguous. Per germline, CDR1 SGHTA and CDR2 FQGNSA. The CDR3 consists of 15 residues. Trimming took off 5 bases at V and 0 bases at J, with 13 bases between the two ends. This CDR3 is CASSPRLGMNTEAFF. CDR3 DNA: TGTGCCAGCAGCCCACGACTGGGCATGAACACTGAAGCTTTCTTT.